Sequencing of this T cell receptor beta chain was carried out in a study of human T cells and chemical hapten exposure. The CDR3 extends over 16 amino acids. Trimming took off 0 bases at V and 5 bases at J, with 16 bases between the two ends. Germline-derived CDR1 and CDR2 are LGHNA and YNFKEQ. Time point described: healthy volunteer bleed at 2 weeks. Researchers extracted total RNA from unfractionated whole blood. Unique molecular identifiers were attached to individual cDNA molecules during library preparation. Original processing notes: A typical sample had 95,000 to 100,000 TCRs, with about 23,224 to 750,000 overall. In TCRdb, the RACE reads were re-called with MiXCR into one record per CDR3 protein. The V and J calls here are based on TCRdb, not the publication. The sample has around 130,000 distinct CDR3 sequences; approximately 9.1% are singletons.

The receptor was derived from a male donor in good health. Some clones in this sample may be carry-over from other donors' samples. Sequenced: whole blood. J is TRBJ1-2 and V is TRBV4-2, with D maybe TRBD1 (6 bases). CDR3 bases: TGTGCCAGCAGCCAAGATTTGCAACAGGGCGGGTATGGCTACACCTTC. This encodes CASSQDLQQGGYGYTF.